This TCR beta chain is from a study of tumor-infiltrating lymphocytes in oesophageal squamous cell carcinoma. The CDR3 spans 14 residues. Trimming removed 6 bases at V and 3 bases at J, with 14 bases between. Germline V gene data show CDR1 as SNHLY and CDR2 as FYNNEI. TCRdb re-called the PCR reads through MiXCR, storing one row per CDR3 protein. This sample yields more than 15,000 distinct CDR3 sequences, of which roughly 40% are seen a single time; 33% belongs to the top ten. This clonotype was observed at least ten times. The specimen was normal esophageal tissue next to the tumor. The chain has TRBV2 and TRBJ1-2; D not certain. This receptor was obtained from a female donor with esophageal squamous cell carcinoma. CDR3 bases: TGTGCCAGCAGAGCTGGTTCTGTGGACTATGGCTACACCTTC. Translating it yields CASRAGSVDYGYTF.